The clone carrying this T cell receptor beta chain was counted only a few times. This specimen belongs to a study of beta chain features in type 1 diabetes. Study at large: Similarity in age, gender and cell yields was seen between patients and healthy donors.

Since all of the isolated RNA was reverse transcribed, expressed TCRB transcripts were what got sequenced. Deep immunoSEQ sequencing covered naive, central memory and regulatory T cell samples. Measured with immunoSEQ multiplex PCR; TCRdb has only the in-frame clones, and not every one. The repertoire consists of a few hundred thousand clones, with approximately 15% occurring once and the leading ten covering roughly 0.033%. The CDR3 runs 15 residues. The J segment lost 1 base and the V segment lost 6 bases, leaving 4 bases of the junction unmatched. Germline V gene sequence: CDR1 MGHRA, CDR2 YSYEKL. Central memory, naive, regulatory and stem cell-like memory CD4+ cells were sorted by CD45RO/CCR7/CD25/CD127/CD95/CD27.

The gene calls are TRBV4-1 and TRBJ2-3; TRBD2 aligns across 10 bases. The sequencing input was naive CD4+ T cells from blood. This TCR came from a man aged 25-45 years in good health. CDR3 DNA: TGCGCCAGCAGGGCGCTAGCGGGGGGCACAGATACGCAGTATTTT. Translation gives CASRALAGGTDTQYF.